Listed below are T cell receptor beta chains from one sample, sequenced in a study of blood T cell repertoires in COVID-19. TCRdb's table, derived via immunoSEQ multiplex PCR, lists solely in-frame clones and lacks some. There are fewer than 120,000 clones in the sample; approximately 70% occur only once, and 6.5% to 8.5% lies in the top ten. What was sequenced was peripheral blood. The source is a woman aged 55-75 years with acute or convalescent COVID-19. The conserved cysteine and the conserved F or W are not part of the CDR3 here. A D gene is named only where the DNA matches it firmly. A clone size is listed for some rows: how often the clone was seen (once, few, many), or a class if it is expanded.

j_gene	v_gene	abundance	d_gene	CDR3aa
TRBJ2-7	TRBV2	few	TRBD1	ASTQDRPSYEQY
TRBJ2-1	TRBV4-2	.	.	ASSQDVRAGLSYNEQF
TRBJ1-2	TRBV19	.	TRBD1	ASRGTGGADGYT
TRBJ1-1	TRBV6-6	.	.	ASSYSGGLAF
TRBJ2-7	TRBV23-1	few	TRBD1	ASSRVTGGYEQY
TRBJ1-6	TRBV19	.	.	ASEPTEDSYNSPLH
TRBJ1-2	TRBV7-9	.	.	ASSPSVVNYGYT
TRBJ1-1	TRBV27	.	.	ASRSVNTEAF
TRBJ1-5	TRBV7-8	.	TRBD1	ASSRTGAGNQPQH
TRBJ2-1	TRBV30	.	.	AWSAPGAYNEQF
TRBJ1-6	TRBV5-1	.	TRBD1	ASSLGDRGLNSPLH
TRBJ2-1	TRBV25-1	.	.	ASSEGTVTSYNEQF
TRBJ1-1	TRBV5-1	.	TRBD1	ASSSPRKQGAPEAF
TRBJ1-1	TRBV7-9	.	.	ASSITGPPEAF
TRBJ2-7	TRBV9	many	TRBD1	ASSPSDREYEQY
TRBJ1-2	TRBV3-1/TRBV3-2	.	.	ASSQSEIYGYT
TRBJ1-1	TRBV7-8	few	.	ATKDGQNTEAF
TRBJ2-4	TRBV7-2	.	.	ASSLAYGAGIQY
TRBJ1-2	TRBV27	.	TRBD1	ASSLYGTGGYT
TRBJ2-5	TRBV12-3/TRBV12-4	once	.	ASSYPGETQY
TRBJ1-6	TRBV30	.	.	ACLSGTNSPLH
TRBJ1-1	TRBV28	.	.	ASTRGNEAF
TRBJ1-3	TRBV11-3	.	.	ASSGDGNTIY
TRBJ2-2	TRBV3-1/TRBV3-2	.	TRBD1	ASSRGRQGARTGELF
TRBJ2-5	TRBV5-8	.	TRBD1	ASSQGTGEAETQY
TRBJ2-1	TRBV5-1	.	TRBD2	ASSVTGGSYNEQF
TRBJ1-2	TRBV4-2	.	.	ASSQGRLGGAYGYT
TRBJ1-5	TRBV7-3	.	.	ASSFPGAYSNQPQH
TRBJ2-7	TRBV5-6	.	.	ASSLRQGYEQY
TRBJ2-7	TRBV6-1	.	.	ASSEIGRAYEQY
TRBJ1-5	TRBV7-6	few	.	ASSLVAGSSNQPQH
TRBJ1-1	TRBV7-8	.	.	ASSLVYRANTEAF
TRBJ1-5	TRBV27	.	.	ASRPGQRNQPQH
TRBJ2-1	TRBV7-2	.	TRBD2	ASSLALAGGPNEQF
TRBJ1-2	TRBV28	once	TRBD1	ASSGGTDYGYT
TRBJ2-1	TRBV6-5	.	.	ASRELRLSYNEQF
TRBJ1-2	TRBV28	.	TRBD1	ASSLFGTGPGGYT
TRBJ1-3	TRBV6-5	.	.	ASSYAVTGNTIY
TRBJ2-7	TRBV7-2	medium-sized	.	ASSLSNIHYEQY
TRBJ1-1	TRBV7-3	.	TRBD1	ASSLLGQGNTEAF
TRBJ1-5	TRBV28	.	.	ASSYQYSNQPQH
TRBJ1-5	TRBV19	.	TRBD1	ASSQQGARQPQH
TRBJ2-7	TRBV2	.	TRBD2	ASRSSGTSGRTYEQY
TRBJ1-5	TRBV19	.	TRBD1	ASMGTGFSNQPQH